What follows describes a single T cell receptor (beta chain). Its matching antigen is unknown. This specimen includes other DNA sequences encoding the same CDR3. Assay used: immunoSEQ multiplex PCR; TCRdb lists only in-frame clones, some missing. Counted here are about 2.3 million clones, approximately 90% occurring once; the ten biggest clones make up around 0.35%. This CDR3 has 11 amino acids. The germline V gene has CDR1 SNHLY and CDR2 FYNNEI. The V and J ends lost 5 bases and 2 bases respectively, with 4 bases between them. This sample was taken from a study of shared clonotypes between healthy human individuals. Study background: Aged 18 to 49, the donors were two women and a few men. General study results and limits: Larger richness was generally estimated for naive than memory subsets.

Healthy adults negative for HIV, lacking recent acute infections or vaccinations, served as donors. Only Caucasian adults living in Nashville, Tennessee made up the donor group. The source material was naive CD4+ T cells from PBMCs. As for subset: CD45RA+ positively selected. This receptor was taken from a man aged 18 to 30 in good health. Some clones in this sample may be carry-over from other donors' samples. The chain recombines TRBV2 with TRBJ2-7; unclear D gene. CDR3: CASSRAYEQYF. CDR3 nucleotide sequence: TGTGCCAGCAGTAGAGCCTACGAGCAGTACTTC. The full variable domain, with the rest looked up from reference TRBV2 and TRBJ2-7, is EPEVTQTPSHQVTQMGQEVILRCVPISNHLYFYWYRQILGQKVEFLVSFYNNEISEKSEIFDDQFSVERPDGSNFTLKIRSTKLEDSAMYFCASSRAYEQYFGPGTRLTVT.